Given below is one TCR beta chain in context. The protocol was immunoSEQ multiplex PCR, while the TCRdb copy is restricted to in-frame clones and leaves out a portion. Of tens of thousands of clones listed, roughly 92% are singletons. This specimen comes from a study of technical replicates of blood from a few donors. This clonotype originated in a human donor in good health. Sequenced sample: T cells isolated from PBMCs.

CDR3 sequence (DNA): TGTGCCAGCACCCCTAGGACTAGCGGGAGCTATGAGCAGTTCTTC. Protein product: CASTPRTSGSYEQFF. The chain uses TRBV2 and TRBJ2-1, with 13 bases lining up with TRBD2. CDR1 and CDR2 (germline): SNHLY, FYNNEI. This CDR3 is built from 15 residues. J lost 8 bases, V lost 7 bases, and 8 bases had no gene match.